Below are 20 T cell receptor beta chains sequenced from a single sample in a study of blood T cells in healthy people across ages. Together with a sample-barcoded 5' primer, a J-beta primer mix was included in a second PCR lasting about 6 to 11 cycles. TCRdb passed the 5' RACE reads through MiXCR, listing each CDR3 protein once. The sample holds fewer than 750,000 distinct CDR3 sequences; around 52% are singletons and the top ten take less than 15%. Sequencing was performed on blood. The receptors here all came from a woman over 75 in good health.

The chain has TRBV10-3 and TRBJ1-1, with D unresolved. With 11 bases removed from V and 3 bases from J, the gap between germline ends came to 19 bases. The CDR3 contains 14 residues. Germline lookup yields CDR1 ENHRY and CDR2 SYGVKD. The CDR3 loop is CASQGVIVDTEAFF. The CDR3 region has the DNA TGTGCCTCGCAAGGTGTGATCGTGGACACTGAAGCTTTCTTT.

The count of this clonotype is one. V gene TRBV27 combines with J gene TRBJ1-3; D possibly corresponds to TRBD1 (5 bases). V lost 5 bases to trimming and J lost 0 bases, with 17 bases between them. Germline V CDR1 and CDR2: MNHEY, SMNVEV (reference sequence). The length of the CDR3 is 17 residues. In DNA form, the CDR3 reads TGTGCCAGCAGTCGAGGGGACGGGGCAAGCTCTGGAAACACCATATATTTT. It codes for CASSRGDGASSGNTIYF.

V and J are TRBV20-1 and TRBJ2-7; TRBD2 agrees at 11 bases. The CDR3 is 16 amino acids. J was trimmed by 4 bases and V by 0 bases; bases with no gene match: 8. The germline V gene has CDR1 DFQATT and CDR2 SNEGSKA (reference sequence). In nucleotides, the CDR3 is TGCAGTGCTAGAGATTTCGCCACTAGCGGGAGTTACGAGCAGTACTTC. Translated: CSARDFATSGSYEQYF.

DNA for the CDR3: TGTGCCAGCATTGCGGCTTCCTACAATGAGCAGTTCTTC. Translation gives CASIAASYNEQFF. The rearrangement links TRBV28 to TRBJ2-1; D is ambiguous. V was cut by 7 bases and J by 1 base, with 8 bases left in between. The CDR3 sequence is 13 residues long. CDR1 MDHEN and CDR2 SYDVKM come from the germline V gene.

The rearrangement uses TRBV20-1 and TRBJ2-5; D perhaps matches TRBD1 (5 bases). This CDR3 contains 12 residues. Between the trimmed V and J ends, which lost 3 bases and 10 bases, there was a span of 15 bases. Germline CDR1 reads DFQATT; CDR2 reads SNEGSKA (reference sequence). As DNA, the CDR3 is TGCAGTGCTAGTGGTCAGGGCGAGGTCCAGTACTTC. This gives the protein CSASGQGEVQYF.

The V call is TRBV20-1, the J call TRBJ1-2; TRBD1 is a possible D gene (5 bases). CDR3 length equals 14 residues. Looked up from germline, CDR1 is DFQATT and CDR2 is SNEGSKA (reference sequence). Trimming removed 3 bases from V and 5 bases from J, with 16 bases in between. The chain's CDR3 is CSARGRKGQYGYTF. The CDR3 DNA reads TGCAGTGCTAGGGGGCGGAAGGGTCAATATGGCTACACCTTC.

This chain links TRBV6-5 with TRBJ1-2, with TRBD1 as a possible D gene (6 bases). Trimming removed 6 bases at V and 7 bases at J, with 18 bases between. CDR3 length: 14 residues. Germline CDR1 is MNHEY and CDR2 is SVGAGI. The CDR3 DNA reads TGTGCCAGCAGCTCCACGGACAGCTATCGTGGCTACACCTTC. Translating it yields CASSSTDSYRGYTF.

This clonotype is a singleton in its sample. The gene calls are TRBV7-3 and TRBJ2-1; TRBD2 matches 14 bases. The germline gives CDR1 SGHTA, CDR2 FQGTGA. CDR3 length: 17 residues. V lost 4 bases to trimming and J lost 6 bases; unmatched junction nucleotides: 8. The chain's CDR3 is CASSSPGLAGAVNEQFF. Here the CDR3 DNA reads TGTGCCAGCAGCTCACCGGGACTAGCGGGGGCGGTCAATGAGCAGTTCTTC. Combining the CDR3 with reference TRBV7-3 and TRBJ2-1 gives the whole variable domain GAGVSQTPSNKVTEKGKYVELRCDPISGHTALYWYRQSLGQGPEFLIYFQGTGAADDSGLPNDRFFAVRPEGSVSTLKIQRTERGDSAVYLCASSSPGLAGAVNEQFFGPGTRLTVL.

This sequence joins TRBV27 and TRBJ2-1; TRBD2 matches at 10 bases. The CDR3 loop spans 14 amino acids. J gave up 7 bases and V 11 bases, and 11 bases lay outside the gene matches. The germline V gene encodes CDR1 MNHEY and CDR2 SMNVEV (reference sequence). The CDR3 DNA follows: TGTGCCGCCACAGCGGGGGGGCCCGGGAATGAGCAGTTCTTC. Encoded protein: CAATAGGPGNEQFF.

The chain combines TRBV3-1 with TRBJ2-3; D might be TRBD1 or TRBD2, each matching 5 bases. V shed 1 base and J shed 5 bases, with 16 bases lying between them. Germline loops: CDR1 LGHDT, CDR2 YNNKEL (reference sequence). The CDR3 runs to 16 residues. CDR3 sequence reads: CASSQASSTVRDTQYF. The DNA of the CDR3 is TGTGCCAGCAGCCAAGCTAGCTCGACAGTCAGAGATACGCAGTATTTT.

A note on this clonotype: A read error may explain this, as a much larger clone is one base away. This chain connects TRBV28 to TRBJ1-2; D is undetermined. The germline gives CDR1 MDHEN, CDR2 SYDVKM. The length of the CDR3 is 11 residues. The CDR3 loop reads CAGSFKYGYTF. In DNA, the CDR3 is TGTGCCGGCAGTTTCAAATATGGCTACACCTTC.

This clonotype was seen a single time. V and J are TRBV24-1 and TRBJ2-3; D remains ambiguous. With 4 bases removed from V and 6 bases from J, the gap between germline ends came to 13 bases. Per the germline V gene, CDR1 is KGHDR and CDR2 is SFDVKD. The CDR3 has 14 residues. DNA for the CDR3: TGTGCCACCAGTGAAAGTAGTTTAAGGGATACGCAGTATTTT. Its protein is CATSESSLRDTQYF.

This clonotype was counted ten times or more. The CDR3 reads CASSPDRINQPQHF. Here the CDR3 DNA reads TGCGCCAGCAGCCCCGACAGGATCAATCAGCCCCAGCATTTT. The chain recombines TRBV5-1 with TRBJ1-5, with D possibly matching TRBD1 (6 bases). Looked up from germline, CDR1 is SGHRS and CDR2 is YFSETQ. The CDR3 spans 14 residues. V gave up 4 bases and J gave up 3 bases, with 11 bases separating them.

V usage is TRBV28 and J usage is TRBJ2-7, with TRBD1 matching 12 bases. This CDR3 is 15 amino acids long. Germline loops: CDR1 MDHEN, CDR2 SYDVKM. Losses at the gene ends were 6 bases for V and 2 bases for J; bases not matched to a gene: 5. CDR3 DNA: TGTGCCAGCAGCCGGGGACAGGGGGCTCCCTACGAGCAGTACTTC. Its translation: CASSRGQGAPYEQYF.

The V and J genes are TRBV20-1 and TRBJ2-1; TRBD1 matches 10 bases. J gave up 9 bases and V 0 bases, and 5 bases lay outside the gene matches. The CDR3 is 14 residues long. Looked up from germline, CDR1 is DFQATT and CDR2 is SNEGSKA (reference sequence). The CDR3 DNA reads TGCAGTGCTAGAGAGGACAGGGGGTATAGTGAGCAGTTCTTC. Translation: CSAREDRGYSEQFF.

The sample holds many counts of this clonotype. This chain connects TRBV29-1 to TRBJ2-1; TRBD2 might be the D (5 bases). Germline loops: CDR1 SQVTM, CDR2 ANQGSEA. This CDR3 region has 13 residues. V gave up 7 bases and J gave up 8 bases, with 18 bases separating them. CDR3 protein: CSGEIHPRDEQFF. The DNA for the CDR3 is TGCAGCGGGGAGATCCATCCACGGGATGAGCAGTTCTTC.

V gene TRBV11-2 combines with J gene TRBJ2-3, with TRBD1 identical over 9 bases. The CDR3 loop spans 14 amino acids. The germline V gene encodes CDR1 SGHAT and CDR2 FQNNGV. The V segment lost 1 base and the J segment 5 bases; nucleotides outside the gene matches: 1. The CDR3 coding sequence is TGTGCCAGCAGCTTAGTGGACAGGGGAGATACGCAGTATTTT. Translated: CASSLVDRGDTQYF.

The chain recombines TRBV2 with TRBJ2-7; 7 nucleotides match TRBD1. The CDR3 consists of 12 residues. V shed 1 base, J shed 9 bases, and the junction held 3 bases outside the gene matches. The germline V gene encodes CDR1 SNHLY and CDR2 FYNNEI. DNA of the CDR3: TGTGCCAGCAGTGAAGGTTGGACAGGGCAGTACTTC. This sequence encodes CASSEGWTGQYF.

The CDR3 is CASSVGQKDGYGYTF. The CDR3 DNA reads TGTGCCAGCAGCGTAGGGCAGAAGGACGGCTATGGCTACACCTTC. This chain uses TRBV9 with TRBJ1-2; D not resolved. Germline CDR1 and CDR2: SGDLS and YYNGEE. Trimming pared 0 bases from V and 4 bases from J, leaving 13 bases between. CDR3 length: 15 amino acids.

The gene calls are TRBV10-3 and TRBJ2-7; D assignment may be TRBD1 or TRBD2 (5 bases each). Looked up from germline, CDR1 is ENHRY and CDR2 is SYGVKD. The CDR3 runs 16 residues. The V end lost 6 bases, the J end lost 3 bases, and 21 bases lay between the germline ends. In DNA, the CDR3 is TGTGCCATCAGGAGGGACGGAGGTTGGGAAGGCTACGAGCAGTACTTC. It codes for CAIRRDGGWEGYEQYF.